The 8 T cell receptor beta chains below all came from one sample that was sequenced in a study of CDR3 diversity in severe acne. Via MiXCR, TCRdb re-called the PCR reads, giving one row per CDR3 protein. The sample includes about 93,000 distinct CDR3 sequences, around 50% of them seen just once. Sequencing used blood. These receptors were collected from a male donor in good health, serving as a control.

In its sample, this clonotype was seen many times. The rearrangement joins TRBV2 to TRBJ1-1, with unresolved D. Per the germline V gene, CDR1 is SNHLY and CDR2 is FYNNEI. V was cut by 8 bases and J by 0 bases, with 19 bases left in between. This CDR3 spans 16 amino acids. The DNA for the CDR3 is TGTGCCAGCGAAGAAGGGTATACTATTATGAACACTGAAGCTTTCTTT. Translation gives CASEEGYTIMNTEAFF.

This chain links TRBV7-2 with TRBJ1-1; 8 bases are shared with TRBD1. Germline V gene lookup returns CDR1 SGHTA and CDR2 FQGNSA. With V trimmed by 5 bases and J by 11 bases, 19 bases remained unmatched. The CDR3 has 16 residues. The CDR3: CASSPRATGAPRRAFF. The CDR3 DNA reads TGTGCCAGCAGCCCGCGGGCGACAGGGGCCCCCCGGCGTGCTTTCTTT.

On this clonotype: An end of the junction does not agree with germline; a read error may underlie this. The CDR3 nucleotides are TGCGCCAGCAGCTTAGGAGGGGACAGCAGCTATGGCTACACCTTC. Its translation is CASSLGGDSSYGYTF. The rearrangement uses TRBV5-5 and TRBJ1-2; 7 bases line up with TRBD1. This CDR3 spans 15 amino acids. CDR1 is SGHKS and CDR2 is YYEKEE in the germline V gene (reference sequence).

The V and J genes are TRBV5-1 and TRBJ2-7, with 9 bases aligning to TRBD2. From germline, CDR1 is SGHRS and CDR2 YFSETQ. V shed 2 bases, J shed 3 bases, and the junction held 9 bases outside the gene matches. There are 16 residues in the CDR3. CDR3 sequence (DNA): TGCGCCAGCAGCTTTGGGCTAGCGGGACTCCGCTACGAGCAGTACTTC. It is translated as CASSFGLAGLRYEQYF.

This clonotype showed up just a few times. This chain uses TRBV4-1 with TRBJ2-2; 9 nucleotides agree with TRBD2. V was pared by 5 bases and J by 7 bases, with 11 bases of the junction left unmatched. Germline CDR1 MGHRA, CDR2 YSYEKL. The CDR3 runs 16 residues. The DNA of the CDR3 is TGCGCCAGCAGCAGCGATCTAGCGGGATCGGGCGGGGAGCTGTTTTTT. It specifies CASSSDLAGSGGELFF.

By frequency in the sample, this clonotype is medium-sized. The chain couples TRBV9 to TRBJ2-7; 9 bases agree with TRBD1. CDR1 is SGDLS, CDR2 YYNGEE, per germline. This CDR3 region has 15 residues. With V trimmed by 0 bases and J by 5 bases, 6 bases remained unmatched. CDR3 DNA sequence: TGTGCCAGCAGCGTAGAGGGACAGGGAAGGGACGAGCAGTACTTC. As protein: CASSVEGQGRDEQYF.

The V gene is TRBV5-5, the J gene TRBJ2-7, with a weak D call TRBD2 (5 bases). CDR1 SGHKS and CDR2 YYEKEE come from the germline V gene (reference sequence). The CDR3 spans 15 residues. Trimming stripped 3 bases from V and 4 bases from J, with 17 bases between. The CDR3 spells CASSYGLPGGYEQYF. The CDR3 DNA is TGTGCCAGCAGCTATGGACTCCCTGGCGGGTACGAGCAGTACTTC.

This chain joins TRBV20-1 and TRBJ2-5; D may be TRBD1 or TRBD2 (5 bases each). V lost 3 bases and J lost 3, with 11 bases in between. The CDR3 is 13 residues long. Germline V lookup: CDR1 DFQATT, CDR2 SNEGSKA (reference sequence). CDR3 residues: CSASRDGEETQYF. The CDR3 DNA follows: TGCAGTGCTAGCCGGGACGGAGAAGAGACCCAGTACTTC.